This is a list of T cell receptor beta chains from one sample in a study of naive and memory T cell subsets. TCRdb recomputed calls from the UMI-ligation and nested PCR reads with MiXCR, one row per CDR3 protein. The data contain about 90,000 distinct CDR3 sequences, about 6.5% of them seen just once; the ten biggest clones take up around 1.5%. Sequenced material: central memory CD4+ T cells from blood. These TCRs come from a human donor in good health. The CDR3 runs from the conserved cysteine through the conserved F or W. D genes are given only for firm matches. For some rows the clone size is stated as once, few or many, or as a class when expanded; others skip it.

CDR3	DNA	D	V	size	J
CASSRPQGADTGELFF	TGCGCCAGCAGCCGGCCCCAGGGGGCAGACACCGGGGAGCTGTTTTTT	TRBD1	TRBV5-1	many	TRBJ2-2
CASNPNWGEKLFF	TGTGCCAGCAATCCCAACTGGGGTGAAAAACTGTTTTTT	NA	TRBV2	NA	TRBJ1-4
CASSHKETQYF	TGTGCCAGCAGTCACAAAGAGACCCAGTACTTC	NA	TRBV6-5	few	TRBJ2-5
CASSGIPGRQLPSSTDTQYF	TGTGCCAGTAGTGGAATCCCGGGACGCCAACTACCCTCTAGCACAGATACGCAGTATTTT	NA	TRBV19	many	TRBJ2-3
CASSLGRLQETQYF	TGTGCCAGCAGCTTAGGACGGCTCCAAGAGACCCAGTACTTC	NA	TRBV7-8	NA	TRBJ2-5
CASSPTKEYGYTF	TGTGCCAGCTCACCAACAAAAGAATATGGCTACACCTTC	NA	TRBV18	many	TRBJ1-2
CASSLGWVNTEAFF	TGTGCCAGCAGCTTAGGATGGGTGAACACTGAAGCTTTCTTT	NA	TRBV13	many	TRBJ1-1
CASSNTNSYTF	TGTGCCAGCAGTAATACTAACTCCTACACCTTC	NA	TRBV25-1	few	TRBJ1-2
CAISSGQGAGYGYTF	TGTGCCATCAGCTCTGGACAGGGGGCCGGCTATGGCTACACCTTC	TRBD1	TRBV10-3	many	TRBJ1-2
CSAGGASRANTEAFF	TGCAGTGCCGGGGGGGCGAGCAGGGCGAACACTGAAGCTTTCTTT	NA	TRBV20-1	many	TRBJ1-1
CSAQTSGAYNEQFF	TGCAGTGCCCAAACTAGCGGGGCCTACAATGAGCAGTTCTTC	TRBD2	TRBV20-1	many	TRBJ2-1
CAISENLSYGYTF	TGTGCCATCAGTGAAAACCTTTCTTATGGCTACACCTTC	NA	TRBV10-3	many	TRBJ1-2
CSARTDRGHYYGYTF	TGCAGTGCTAGAACGGACAGGGGGCATTACTATGGCTACACCTTC	TRBD1	TRBV20-1	many	TRBJ1-2
CASSFYSTDTQYF	TGTGCCAGCAGCTTTTATAGCACAGATACGCAGTATTTT	NA	TRBV7-2	many	TRBJ2-3
CASSYAVYGYTF	TGTGCCAGCAGTTACGCGGTCTATGGCTACACCTTC	NA	TRBV6-2/TRBV6-3	few	TRBJ1-2
CSAIRVGTEAFF	TGCAGTGCTATCAGGGTTGGGACTGAAGCTTTCTTT	NA	TRBV20-1	many	TRBJ1-1
CASSFARGAYNEQFF	TGTGCCAGCAGCTTCGCCCGGGGGGCATACAATGAGCAGTTCTTC	NA	TRBV7-2	few	TRBJ2-1
CASSLRRFQETQYF	TGTGCCAGCAGCTTAAGACGGTTCCAAGAGACCCAGTACTTC	NA	TRBV11-2	NA	TRBJ2-5
CASRMDGGGGPEAFF	TGTGCCAGCAGGATGGATGGGGGGGGTGGTCCTGAAGCTTTCTTT	NA	TRBV6-1	many	TRBJ1-1
CASSTEAHYEQYF	TGTGCCAGCAGTACGGAGGCGCACTACGAGCAGTACTTC	NA	TRBV12-3/TRBV12-4	NA	TRBJ2-7
CASSNRDEVGDQYF	TGCGCCAGCAGCAACCGGGACGAGGTCGGGGACCAGTACTTC	NA	TRBV5-1	few	TRBJ2-5
CASSPANYEQYF	TGTGCCAGCAGTCCAGCAAACTACGAGCAGTACTTC	NA	TRBV2	many	TRBJ2-7
CASRDTANEKLFF	TGCGCCAGCCGGGACACTGCAAATGAAAAACTGTTTTTT	NA	TRBV5-1	NA	TRBJ1-4
CASSIRQGNQPQHF	TGTGCCAGCAGCATCCGACAGGGCAATCAGCCCCAGCATTTT	NA	TRBV7-2	NA	TRBJ1-5
CATTPLGGATDTQYF	TGTGCCACCACACCTTTGGGGGGGGCCACAGATACGCAGTATTTT	NA	TRBV28	many	TRBJ2-3
CASSSGTPTTQYF	TGTGCCAGCAGTTCCGGGACACCTACGACCCAGTACTTC	NA	TRBV6-2/TRBV6-3	NA	TRBJ2-5
CASRDTGNEQYF	TGTGCCAGCAGGGACACGGGCAACGAGCAGTACTTC	NA	TRBV6-2/TRBV6-3	NA	TRBJ2-7
CASSLESYEQYF	TGTGCCAGCAGCTTGGAATCGTACGAGCAGTACTTC	NA	TRBV5-6	few	TRBJ2-7
CASSPAGGVYFTDTQYF	TGTGCCAGCAGCCCGGCTGGCGGGGTTTACTTCACAGATACGCAGTATTTT	NA	TRBV14	NA	TRBJ2-3
CSAPGNGANVLTF	TGCAGTGCCCCCGGGAATGGGGCCAACGTCCTGACTTTC	NA	TRBV20-1	few	TRBJ2-6
CSALKQETQYF	TGCAGTGCTCTAAAGCAAGAGACCCAGTACTTC	NA	TRBV20-1	NA	TRBJ2-5
CASSPLDEQFF	TGTGCCAGCAGCCCCCTGGATGAGCAGTTCTTC	NA	TRBV7-2	many	TRBJ2-1
CAISLSPGNGYTF	TGTGCCATCAGTCTATCACCTGGGAATGGCTACACCTTC	NA	TRBV10-3	many	TRBJ1-2
CAWSLSGFFYEKLFF	TGTGCCTGGAGTCTCTCCGGTTTCTTTTATGAAAAACTGTTTTTT	NA	TRBV30	NA	TRBJ1-4
CASSLGGHDTQYF	TGTGCCAGCTCACTCGGGGGGCACGATACGCAGTATTTT	NA	TRBV18	many	TRBJ2-3
CASRTPSGETQYF	TGTGCCAGTAGAACCCCCTCCGGAGAGACCCAGTACTTC	NA	TRBV19	many	TRBJ2-5
CASSLGPGQIYGYTF	TGTGCCAGCAGCTTAGGACCGGGACAGATCTATGGCTACACCTTC	TRBD1	TRBV7-2	many	TRBJ1-2
CASSSGLARGQETQYF	TGTGCCAGCAGCTCGGGACTAGCTCGTGGGCAAGAGACCCAGTACTTC	TRBD2	TRBV7-2	many	TRBJ2-5
CASSQDWVWGMDTEAFF	TGTGCCAGCAGCCAAGACTGGGTGTGGGGAATGGACACTGAAGCTTTCTTT	NA	TRBV14	many	TRBJ1-1
CASSDSRSAAGGAFF	TGTGCCAGCAGTGACTCCCGCTCAGCGGCCGGGGGAGCTTTCTTT	NA	TRBV2	few	TRBJ1-1
CASSTATPNTGELFF	TGTGCCAGCAGCACCGCTACCCCTAACACCGGGGAGCTGTTTTTT	NA	TRBV2	many	TRBJ2-2
CASSLKDTQYF	TGTGCCAGCAGTTTAAAGGATACGCAGTATTTT	NA	TRBV12-3/TRBV12-4	many	TRBJ2-3
CASSFAGPNQPQHF	TGTGCCAGTAGTTTCGCCGGTCCCAATCAGCCCCAGCATTTT	NA	TRBV19	many	TRBJ1-5
CSATTGHSSHSGANVLTF	TGCAGTGCTACCACGGGACATTCTTCCCACTCTGGGGCCAACGTCCTGACTTTC	NA	TRBV20-1	few	TRBJ2-6
CASREGLNYRNNEQFF	TGTGCCAGCAGGGAGGGACTGAACTACCGAAACAATGAGCAGTTCTTC	NA	TRBV5-6	many	TRBJ2-1
CASRGGPTNEKLFF	TGTGCCAGCAGGGGGGGTCCAACTAATGAAAAACTGTTTTTT	NA	TRBV7-2	many	TRBJ1-4
CASSNPGPSTDTQYF	TGTGCCAGCAGCAACCCGGGACCTAGCACAGATACGCAGTATTTT	NA	TRBV25-1	many	TRBJ2-3
CASSSQQGVEKLFF	TGTGCCAGCAGTTCTCAACAGGGGGTCGAAAAACTGTTTTTT	TRBD1	TRBV7-2	few	TRBJ1-4
CSATGLADNEQFF	TGCAGTGCTACGGGACTAGCGGACAATGAGCAGTTCTTC	TRBD2	TRBV20-1	many	TRBJ2-1
CASSLGTGSVGYTF	TGTGCCAGCAGTTTGGGGACAGGGTCTGTCGGCTACACCTTC	TRBD1	TRBV12-3/TRBV12-4	many	TRBJ1-2
CASSLRRVTNGYTF	TGTGCCAGCAGTTTACGCAGGGTTACCAATGGCTACACCTTC	NA	TRBV12-3/TRBV12-4	NA	TRBJ1-2